This T cell receptor (beta chain) stems from a study of OX40 agonist ivuxolimab in advanced cancers. Looking at the study overall: Antecedent anti-PD-1, anti-PD-L1 or anti-CTLA-4 therapy was permissible, with roughly 36% having received some.

To note about this clone: Its specificity is unknown.

Germline V gene lookup returns CDR1 LNHDA and CDR2 SQIVND (reference sequence). Trimming shortened V by 3 bases and J by 5 bases, and 8 bases separated the two germline ends. The CDR3 totals 13 residues. The data were produced by immunoSEQ multiplex PCR, yet TCRdb's version contains in-frame clones alone and is incomplete. The sample carries tens of thousands of clones, 70% to 90% recorded once. Overall study results and limits: CD8+ T cells were the subset that, on average, had more expanded clones than CD4+. At doses 0.1 to 3.0 mg/kg, CD4+ and CD8+ clones expanded.

The sequence derives from an adult with an advanced solid tumor such as melanoma, head and neck, liver or kidney cancer. Sequenced material: CD4+ or CD8+ T cells sorted from blood, taken in a trial of the OX40 agonist ivuxolimab. The chain links TRBV19 to TRBJ2-4; unclear D gene. CDR3 in amino acids: CASSIPGENIQYF. CDR3 sequence (DNA): TGTGCCAGTAGTATCCCAGGAGAAAACATTCAGTACTTC.